One and the same sample provided the 27 T cell receptor beta chains below, sequenced in a study of blood T cell repertoires in COVID-19. Method: immunoSEQ multiplex PCR; TCRdb's copy keeps in-frame clones and lacks some. The sample carries about 110,000 clones, around four fifths recorded once. The sample consisted of peripheral blood. All receptors derive from an older woman with acute or convalescent COVID-19.

The chain combines TRBV6-2 or TRBV6-3 with TRBJ2-4, with 7 bases fitting TRBD1. This CDR3 is 15 amino acids long. After removal of 5 bases from V and 2 bases from J, the junction contained 6 bases not matched to a gene. In germline, CDR1 is MNHEY, CDR2 SVGEGT. The CDR3: CASSTGQLPKNIQYF. DNA for the CDR3: TGTGCCAGCAGTACGGGACAGCTACCCAAAAACATTCAGTACTTC.

V and J are TRBV9 and TRBJ2-5; D possibly corresponds to TRBD2 (7 bases). Germline V CDR1 and CDR2: SGDLS, YYNGEE. This CDR3 is 15 amino acids long. The V end lost 7 bases, the J end lost 5 bases, and 21 bases lay between the germline ends. The CDR3 region has the DNA TGTGCCAGCTCGAGCCGGGGGGCTGACCCGGAGACCCAGTACTTC. Its translation is CASSSRGADPETQYF.

This clone has just a few counts. This chain connects TRBV11-1 to TRBJ1-1; D possibly corresponds to TRBD1 (5 bases). The CDR3 loop spans 14 amino acids. Germline V gene sequence: CDR1 SGHAT, CDR2 FQDESV (reference sequence). With 5 bases removed from V and 1 base from J, the gap between germline ends came to 11 bases. The CDR3 protein is CASSPRTGNTEAFF. The DNA for the CDR3 is TGTGCCAGCAGCCCCCGAACAGGGAACACTGAAGCTTTCTTT.

This clone was found once. The gene calls are TRBV19 and TRBJ2-2; TRBD2 might be the D (5 bases). V lost 6 bases, J lost 4 bases, and 9 bases lay in between. The CDR3 runs 13 residues. Germline-derived CDR1 and CDR2 are LNHDA and SQIVND (reference sequence). In DNA form, the CDR3 reads TGTGCCAGTAGCGGGGTCCCCACCGGGGAGCTGTTTTTT. This sequence encodes CASSGVPTGELFF.

This chain connects TRBV27 to TRBJ2-7, with a weak D call TRBD2 (7 bases). CDR1 MNHEY and CDR2 SMNVEV come from the germline V gene (reference sequence). This CDR3 region has 14 residues. Between the trimmed V and J ends, which lost 7 bases and 4 bases, there was a span of 17 bases. CDR3 bases: TGTGCCAGCACCTTGCGGGGGCAGCCTTACGAGCAGTACTTC. This translates into CASTLRGQPYEQYF.

This clone has a handful of counts. Within the sample, other DNA sequences also encode this same CDR3. This sequence joins TRBV7-2 and TRBJ1-1; tentative D call: TRBD1 (6 bases). The CDR3 consists of 14 residues. Germline CDR1 SGHTA, CDR2 FQGNSA. The germline V and J ends were trimmed by 2 bases and 5 bases, with 12 bases remaining between them. The DNA of the CDR3 is TGTGCCAGCAGCTTACGGCAGGGGAATACTGAAGCTTTCTTT. It translates to CASSLRQGNTEAFF.

Concerning this clone itself: Other DNA sequences in the sample encode the same CDR3. The rearrangement joins TRBV27 to TRBJ2-5; TRBD2 matches at 8 bases. The CDR3 sequence is 14 residues long. Trimming at V came to 3 bases and at J to 2 bases, leaving 2 bases not matched to a gene. Germline V CDR1 and CDR2: MNHEY, SMNVEV (reference sequence). CDR3 sequence reads: CASSFLAGQETQYF. The CDR3 DNA reads TGTGCCAGCAGTTTCTTAGCGGGGCAAGAGACCCAGTACTTC.

There are a few counts of this clone. The rearrangement uses TRBV2 and TRBJ1-1; possibly TRBD1 for D (6 bases). V was cut by 5 bases and J by 0 bases, with 13 bases left in between. The germline V gene has CDR1 SNHLY and CDR2 FYNNEI. The CDR3 covers 15 residues. Written as DNA, the CDR3 is TGTGCCAGCAGTCAACAGGGAAATGTGAACACTGAAGCTTTCTTT. Protein product: CASSQQGNVNTEAFF.

The gene calls are TRBV19 and TRBJ2-3; 13 positions match TRBD2. Germline V gene lookup returns CDR1 LNHDA and CDR2 SQIVND (reference sequence). V shed 6 bases and J 4 bases; nucleotides not matched to a gene: 4. The CDR3 is 15 amino acids. The CDR3 DNA reads TGTGCCAGTAGGGGGACTAGCGGGGCCCCAGATACGCAGTATTTT. Translating it yields CASRGTSGAPDTQYF. Full variable domain (outside the CDR3, taken from reference TRBV19 and TRBJ2-3): DGGITQSPKYLFRKEGQNVTLSCEQNLNHDAMYWYRQDPGQGLRLIYYSQIVNDFQKGDIAEGYSVSREKKESFPLTVTSAQKNPTAFYLCASRGTSGAPDTQYFGPGTRLTVL.

The V call is TRBV29-1, the J call TRBJ1-3; D not resolved. CDR3 size: 13 residues. Germline V gives CDR1 SQVTM, CDR2 ANQGSEA. Trimming stripped 3 bases from V and 0 bases from J, with 6 bases between. This CDR3 reads CSVESFSGNTIYF. CDR3 DNA sequence: TGCAGCGTTGAGAGCTTCTCTGGAAACACCATATATTTT.

This clone has only one observation. The chain recombines TRBV7-8 with TRBJ1-2; 7 bases agree with TRBD1. The length of the CDR3 is 14 residues. Unmatched junction bases numbered 5, after V lost 3 bases and J lost 4 bases. In germline, CDR1 is SGHVS, CDR2 FQNEAQ. The CDR3 sequence is CASSFQGVGYGYTF. Here the CDR3 DNA reads TGTGCCAGCAGCTTCCAGGGGGTTGGCTATGGCTACACCTTC.

The gene calls are TRBV7-6 and TRBJ2-1; TRBD1 matches at 8 bases. Germline V gene sequence: CDR1 SGHVS, CDR2 FNYEAQ. The CDR3 runs to 18 residues. The V gene end was trimmed by 5 bases and the J gene end by 0 bases; junction bases not matched to a gene: 12. Here the CDR3 reads CASSHRDRSDPSYNEQFF. DNA for the CDR3: TGTGCCAGCAGCCACCGGGACAGGTCAGACCCCTCCTACAATGAGCAGTTCTTC.

The CDR3 region has the DNA TGCAGTGCTTTAAACACAGATACGCAGTATTTT. Encoded protein: CSALNTDTQYF. The chain links TRBV20-1 to TRBJ2-3; D is uncertain. V was clipped by 5 bases and J by 2 bases, with 5 bases between them. The CDR3 extends over 11 amino acids. Germline V lookup: CDR1 DFQATT, CDR2 SNEGSKA (reference sequence).

V usage is TRBV4-1 and J usage is TRBJ1-1; TRBD1 agrees at 7 bases. Germline CDR1 and CDR2: MGHRA and YSYEKL. This CDR3 spans 15 amino acids. V lost 4 bases and J lost 5; bases outside the gene matches: 10. The CDR3 nucleotides read TGCGCCAGCAGCCCTGGAAGGGGGCGGCGAACTGAAGCTTTCTTT. Translating gives CASSPGRGRRTEAFF.

This chain uses TRBV4-2 with TRBJ2-1; D unclear. CDR1 and CDR2 from the germline V gene are LGHNA and YNFKEQ. V shed 1 base and J shed 0 bases, with 7 bases lying between them. This CDR3 is 15 amino acids long. The CDR3 DNA follows: TGTGCCAGCAGCCAAGTTTCGAGCTCCTACAATGAGCAGTTCTTC. Its protein product is CASSQVSSSYNEQFF.

The chain links TRBV28 to TRBJ1-1; D gene unclear. Looked up from germline, CDR1 is MDHEN and CDR2 is SYDVKM. This CDR3 spans 14 amino acids. The V end lost 5 bases, the J end lost 0 bases, and 10 bases lay between the germline ends. The CDR3 DNA follows: TGTGCCAGCAGTGACCTCGACATGAACACTGAAGCTTTCTTT. Translating it yields CASSDLDMNTEAFF.

The J gene is TRBJ1-5, the V gene TRBV30, with D maybe TRBD1 (6 bases). Trimming cost V 1 base and J 7 bases, with 11 bases left between them. The length of the CDR3 is 13 residues. CDR1 and CDR2 (germline): GTSNPN, SVGIG (reference sequence). In DNA form, the CDR3 reads TGTGCCTGGAGTGGAGGGGGGGGGCAGCCCCAGCATTTT. This translates into CAWSGGGGQPQHF.

This clone was counted once. This chain connects TRBV4-1 to TRBJ1-5; D is undetermined. Germline values: CDR1 MGHRA, CDR2 YSYEKL. Trimming stripped 1 base from V and 0 bases from J, with 13 bases between. The CDR3 runs 17 residues. DNA of the CDR3: TGCGCCAGCAGCCAAGGGTGGGCAGACTATAGCAATCAGCCCCAGCATTTT. It is translated as CASSQGWADYSNQPQHF.

J is TRBJ2-3 and V is TRBV30, with 7 positions matching TRBD1. The V gene's germline CDR1 is GTSNPN and CDR2 SVGIG (reference sequence). The CDR3 contains 14 residues. V lost 2 bases and J lost 5; bases outside the gene matches: 7. The CDR3 protein is CAWSIGTDGDTQYF. The CDR3 nucleotides are TGTGCCTGGAGTATTGGGACAGATGGAGATACGCAGTATTTT.

The chain couples TRBV7-2 to TRBJ2-3; possible D gene TRBD2, 5 bases. Trimming shortened V by 1 base and J by 11 bases, and 22 bases separated the two germline ends. This CDR3 region has 16 residues. Germline V gene data show CDR1 as SGHTA and CDR2 as FQGNSA. The CDR3 protein is CASSLVSGRVRGRQYF. The CDR3 DNA reads TGTGCCAGCAGCTTAGTTTCAGGAAGGGTGAGAGGGAGGCAGTATTTT.

The rearrangement links TRBV9 to TRBJ2-3; 12 positions match TRBD2. This CDR3 spans 19 amino acids. Germline loops: CDR1 SGDLS, CDR2 YYNGEE. V lost 3 bases, J lost 0 bases, and 11 bases stayed unmatched. The DNA of the CDR3 is TGTGCCAGCAGCGAGGATCTAGCGGGGGGGATCTCTAGCACAGATACGCAGTATTTT. This codes for CASSEDLAGGISSTDTQYF.

The chain combines TRBV7-2 with TRBJ1-1, with a tentative D call TRBD1 (5 bases). The CDR3 contains 15 residues. In germline, CDR1 is SGHTA, CDR2 FQGNSA. V lost 4 bases, J lost 1 base, and 13 bases lay in between. The CDR3 loop reads CASSSRLTENTEAFF. In nucleotides, the CDR3 is TGTGCCAGCAGCTCTAGGTTGACAGAGAACACTGAAGCTTTCTTT.

This chain uses TRBV3-1 (or the pseudogene TRBV3-2) with TRBJ2-3; D may be TRBD2 (7 bases). V was shortened by 6 bases and J by 4 bases, with 17 bases between the two germline ends. Germline V gene data show CDR1 as LGHDT and CDR2 as YNNKEL (reference sequence). The CDR3 loop spans 15 amino acids. The CDR3 DNA sequence: TGTGCCAGCAGTGGCATTACGGGGGGCGCAGATACGCAGTATTTT. Protein product: CASSGITGGADTQYF.

The genes are TRBV13 and TRBJ2-3; 7 nucleotides match TRBD2. The V gene end was trimmed by 4 bases and the J gene end by 0 bases; junction bases not matched to a gene: 4. Germline lookup yields CDR1 PRHDT and CDR2 FYEKMQ (reference sequence). The CDR3 extends over 15 amino acids. For the CDR3, the DNA is TGTGCCAGCAGCTCACAAGCGGGGAGCACAGATACGCAGTATTTT. As protein: CASSSQAGSTDTQYF.

The chain has TRBV19 and TRBJ1-2, with a tentative D call TRBD1 (5 bases). Trimming took 6 bases from V and 4 from J, leaving 12 bases between them. Germline V gene data show CDR1 as LNHDA and CDR2 as SQIVND (reference sequence). CDR3 size: 13 residues. CDR3: CASSAQARYGYTF. CDR3 nucleotide sequence: TGTGCCAGTAGCGCACAGGCCCGCTATGGCTACACCTTC.

The chain uses TRBV5-1 and TRBJ2-3, with 9 bases identical to TRBD2. The junction had 5 bases not matched to a gene; V was cut back by 2 bases and J by 4 bases. The CDR3 totals 15 residues. CDR1 is SGHRS and CDR2 is YFSETQ in the germline V gene. DNA for the CDR3: TGCGCCAGCAGCTTATCCGCGGGGGGGCCAGATACGCAGTATTTT. Its protein product is CASSLSAGGPDTQYF.

This chain links TRBV29-1 with TRBJ1-5, with 7 bases aligning to TRBD1. Germline V CDR1 and CDR2: SQVTM, ANQGSEA. The V gene end was trimmed by 7 bases and the J gene end by 6 bases; junction bases not matched to a gene: 6. The CDR3 length is 12 residues. CDR3 DNA: TGCAGCGGCTACAGGGGTGGTCAGCCCCAGCATTTT. This gives the protein CSGYRGGQPQHF.